This is a list of T cell receptor beta chains from one sample in a study of shared clonotypes between healthy human individuals. Here immunoSEQ multiplex PCR was the method, and the copy in TCRdb shows in-frame clones only, minus some. Of approximately 530,000 clones listed, 90% to 96% are singletons. The source material was naive CD4+ T cells sorted from blood. These receptors all come from a woman in her twenties or thirties in good health. Both conserved end residues are part of each CDR3. Fields, in order: clone size, J gene, D gene, V gene, CDR3 protein, CDR3 DNA. The D gene is left open where the match is weak. Size values are once, few and many counts, or a class for expanded clones, and some rows have none.

NA TRBJ2-5 TRBD1 TRBV5-4 CASSQAQGGETQYF TGTGCCAGCAGCCAGGCACAGGGGGGAGAGACCCAGTACTTC
NA TRBJ1-5 TRBD1 TRBV18 CASSPGTGNNQPQHF TGTGCCAGCTCACCCGGGACAGGGAACAATCAGCCCCAGCATTTT
NA TRBJ2-5 NA TRBV5-1 CASSLIEGRSKTQYF TGCGCCAGCAGCCTGATCGAGGGACGGTCCAAAACCCAGTACTTC
NA TRBJ1-1 TRBD1 TRBV10-3 CAIKKGDRGTEAFF TGTGCCATCAAGAAGGGGGACAGGGGCACTGAAGCTTTCTTT
NA TRBJ2-2 NA TRBV4-1 CASSRPGPKYAGELFF TGCGCCAGCAGCCGACCGGGTCCAAAGTACGCCGGGGAGCTGTTTTTT
NA TRBJ2-7 NA TRBV28 CASSPLGGSYEQYF TGTGCCAGCAGTCCCCTAGGAGGTTCCTACGAGCAGTACTTC
NA TRBJ2-3 NA TRBV9 CASSPSNREKITDTQYF TGTGCCAGCAGCCCTTCTAACAGGGAGAAAATCACAGATACGCAGTATTTT
NA TRBJ1-5 TRBD1 TRBV6-1 CAGGQGARGYQPQHF TGTGCCGGCGGACAGGGGGCCCGTGGATACCAGCCCCAGCATTTT
NA TRBJ1-5 TRBD1 TRBV19 CASSMTGGNQPQHF TGTGCCAGTAGTATGACAGGGGGCAATCAGCCCCAGCATTTT
NA TRBJ2-1 TRBD1 TRBV5-1 CASSGGQGMGYNEQFF TGCGCCAGCAGCGGGGGACAGGGGATGGGCTACAATGAGCAGTTCTTC
NA TRBJ1-1 TRBD1 TRBV19 CASSPWTGVPEAFF TGTGCCAGTAGTCCCTGGACAGGGGTCCCTGAAGCTTTCTTT
NA TRBJ1-5 NA TRBV28 CASSLWGAPSIPPLSSNQPQHF TGTGCCAGCAGTTTATGGGGGGCGCCTTCAATACCCCCACTCAGTAGCAATCAGCCCCAGCATTTT
NA TRBJ2-1 NA TRBV11-2 CASSSRTRSYNEQFF TGTGCCAGCTCTAGTCGGACTCGCTCCTACAATGAGCAGTTCTTC
NA TRBJ1-5 NA TRBV28 CASRWGNQPQHF TGTGCCAGCAGGTGGGGGAACCAGCCCCAGCATTTT
NA TRBJ2-2 TRBD2 TRBV11-2 CASSFFSGGRAGELFF TGTGCCAGCAGCTTTTTTTCCGGAGGGAGGGCCGGGGAGCTGTTTTTT
NA TRBJ2-7 NA TRBV6-5 CASSSLTTNYEQYF TGTGCCAGCAGTTCCCTGACTACCAACTACGAGCAGTACTTC
NA TRBJ1-2 NA TRBV11-2 CASSLAQDINYGYTF TGTGCCAGCAGCTTAGCGCAGGACATTAACTATGGCTACACCTTC
NA TRBJ1-5 NA TRBV4-1 CASSPEGGNSNQPQHF TGCGCCAGCAGTCCAGAGGGGGGGAATAGCAATCAGCCCCAGCATTTT
once TRBJ2-7 TRBD1 TRBV11-2 CASSSTGGSYEQYF TGTGCCAGCAGCTCGACAGGGGGCTCTTACGAGCAGTACTTC
once TRBJ1-6 NA TRBV16 CASSQSQSFNSPLHF TGTGCCAGCAGCCAATCCCAGAGCTTTAATTCACCCCTCCACTTT
NA TRBJ1-1 NA TRBV2 CASSLQGLKTEAFF TGTGCCAGCAGTTTGCAGGGTCTAAAGACTGAAGCTTTCTTT
NA TRBJ2-7 NA TRBV11-2 CASSKQGSYEQYF TGTGCCAGCAGCAAGCAGGGCTCCTACGAGCAGTACTTC